Reported below is one T cell receptor (beta chain). Its recognized antigen is unknown. Base-call qualities are not available, and no considerably larger clone is one nucleotide away. The donors were included in the validation cohort of around 120 subjects, a group kept apart from the roughly 670-subject first cohort. Reading the germline V gene (reference sequence) gives CDR1 WNHNN and CDR2 SYGVQD. V has 6 bases trimmed and J has 1 base trimmed; junction bases matching no gene number 4. The CDR3 has 14 amino acids, counting the end cysteine and phenylalanine. Of all the DNA, just the CDR3 is kept, 42 bases in frame from base 1. This specimen belongs to a study of cytomegalovirus exposure and HLA in healthy donors (dated by TCRdb to the late 2010s). Broadly, across the study: According to a later analysis, the 120 validation repertoires were produced on the same platform as the roughly 700 repertoires of the first cohort. The study aimed to test whether cataloging public T cell receptors could reveal signatures of past pathogen exposure. The study combined high-throughput TCR immunosequencing, statistical association of individual TCRs with disease status, and machine learning to predict cytomegalovirus infection status. A separate validation cohort of 100 to 150 different subjects was used in addition to the 666-subject first cohort.

The method was the immunoSEQ multiplex PCR assay. The study's own analysis went as follows. A statistical classification framework was built to diagnose cytomegalovirus status from the catalog of TCR beta chain sequences. Here the immuneACCESS table is served through TCRdb, limited to in-frame sequences with V and J called. Missing clones are a known gap in these copies; in checked studies unresolved V genes cover under half, and the rest lacks a known reason. V and J calls and clone size come straight from that table; D and trimming were deduced from the DNA. The table for this sample lists around 120,000 clones; about nine tenths of them were counted only once. The ten top clones hold about 1.7% of the sample. The paper as a whole reports these results and caveats: The study listed 150 to 200 TCR beta chains as associated with cytomegalovirus. While some public TCRs were present in many individuals, most TCR sequences turned up only very rarely across donors. The classifier was reported to diagnose cytomegalovirus status with high specificity and sensitivity in both the original cohort and the validation cohort. According to the authors, the approach could potentially be generalized to other disease states and immunological phenotypes. A later analysis lacked HLA typing for the validation cohort, so it scored co-occurrence in that cohort across all 120 or so repertoires. A later analysis found that TCRs clustered in the first cohort also tended to co-occur in the 120 or so validation repertoires, with approximately 95% of cluster scores above 0. A few of the identified cytomegalovirus-associated TCR beta chains were confirmed in vitro to be specific for cytomegalovirus antigens.

The specimen sequenced was PBMCs. The rearrangement joined TRBV10-1 to TRBJ1-1; 8 bases in the middle match TRBD1. The sequence was collected from a man aged 18 to 30 in good health and CMV-seronegative. The CDR3 is CASRETGENTEAFF. The sequenced DNA is TGCGCCAGCAGGGAGACAGGGGAGAACACTGAAGCTTTCTTT.